The clone carrying this T cell receptor (beta chain) was seen only a few times. What it binds is not known. The sample comes from a study of T-cell memory formation after mild COVID-19. Findings of the study overall: Day 15 to 85 contractors were CD4/CD8 balanced; later expanders leaned CD4+. Clonal second-wave expansions that peaked on day 37 had unconfirmed SARS-CoV-2 specificity. CD4+ contracting clones were found mainly in CM and EM, and CD8+ ones in EMRA. Some clones that responded turned up in pre-infection memory, which suggests that cross-reactive memory joined in.

Each CDR3 protein is one row after TCRdb ran MiXCR on the 5' RACE reads. The sample lists roughly 550,000 distinct CDR3 sequences; roughly 22% were seen once. The CDR3 loop spans 16 amino acids. Trimming removed 3 bases at V and 1 base at J, with 15 bases between. Germline CDR1 reads MGHRA; CDR2 reads YSYEKL. The genes are TRBV4-1 and TRBJ1-1, with D perhaps TRBD1 (5 bases). The receptor comes from an adult woman who had mild COVID-19 (a few samples of this study predate the infection). Cell type and time point are not known. Sequencing was carried out using PBMCs or a T cell subset sorted from them (not recorded which). The CDR3 here is CASSQGITTANTEAFF. CDR3 bases: TGCGCCAGCAGCCAGGGGATCACGACAGCGAACACTGAAGCTTTCTTT.